One sample yielded the 10 T cell receptor beta chains listed below, sequenced in a study of sequential checkpoint blockade in melanoma. Assay: immunoSEQ multiplex PCR; the TCRdb copy retains only in-frame clones and omits some. The sample shows 35,000 to 45,000 clones, around nine tenths of them seen only once. The treatment is: randomized to nivolumab then ipilimumab (arm A) or the reverse (arm B). This specimen consisted of CD8+ T cells sorted from blood (inferred from file names), obtained from a patient given nivolumab and ipilimumab in sequence. These receptors were obtained from a human donor with melanoma.

The rearrangement links TRBV6-5 to TRBJ2-2; TRBD1 matches 10 bases. J was trimmed by 7 bases and V by 2 bases; bases with no gene match: 1. Germline V CDR1 and CDR2: MNHEY, SVGAGI. The CDR3 totals 14 residues. The CDR3 protein is CASSYGTGVGELFF. CDR3 DNA sequence: TGTGCCAGCAGTTACGGGACAGGGGTCGGGGAGCTGTTTTTT.

J is TRBJ2-7 and V is TRBV4-1; weak D call: TRBD1 (7 bases). V was cut by 4 bases and J by 4 bases, with 14 bases left in between. Germline lookup yields CDR1 MGHRA and CDR2 YSYEKL. The CDR3 extends over 14 amino acids. Written as DNA, the CDR3 is TGCGCCAGCAGCCCAGACCAGGGGGGATACGAGCAGTACTTC. Translation gives CASSPDQGGYEQYF.

The chain combines TRBV9 with TRBJ1-2; possibly TRBD1 for D (5 bases). Germline V lookup: CDR1 SGDLS, CDR2 YYNGEE. CDR3 length: 15 residues. V dropped 0 bases and J dropped 4 bases, with 13 bases sitting between them. The CDR3 region has the DNA TGTGCCAGCAGCGTAGAAGGGGCAGGCGGCTATGGCTACACCTTC. Its protein is CASSVEGAGGYGYTF.

The J gene is TRBJ2-3, the V gene TRBV7-9; 11 bases are shared with TRBD2. V was clipped by 5 bases and J by 3 bases; unmatched bases: 7. Germline lookup yields CDR1 SEHNR and CDR2 FQNEAQ (reference sequence). The CDR3 consists of 16 residues. The CDR3 nucleotides are TGTGCCAGCAGCCGACTAGCGGGATCTTCTACAGATACGCAGTATTTT. Translating it yields CASSRLAGSSTDTQYF. Full variable domain (outside the CDR3, taken from reference TRBV7-9 and TRBJ2-3): DTGVSQNPRHKITKRGQNVTFRCDPISEHNRLYWYRQTLGQGPEFLTYFQNEAQLEKSRLLSDRFSAERPKGSFSTLEIQRTEQGDSAMYLCASSRLAGSSTDTQYFGPGTRLTVL.

The V gene is TRBV11-2, the J gene TRBJ2-7; maybe TRBD1 (6 bases). CDR3 length: 14 amino acids. The V gene's germline CDR1 is SGHAT and CDR2 FQNNGV. V was shortened by 1 base and J by 3 bases, with 10 bases between the two germline ends. DNA for the CDR3: TGTGCCAGCAGCTTAGCCACACAGGGCTACGAGCAGTACGTC. It translates to CASSLATQGYEQYV.

The chain recombines TRBV14 with TRBJ2-7; no firm D call. Trimming removed 4 bases from V and 3 bases from J, with 13 bases in between. There are 14 residues in the CDR3. Germline V gene sequence: CDR1 SGHDN, CDR2 FVKESK. CDR3 residues: CASSLFGSFYEQYF. In DNA form, the CDR3 reads TGTGCCAGCAGCCTCTTTGGCTCATTCTACGAGCAGTACTTC.

The CDR3 here is CAWSVFGQGAPGNTIYF. The CDR3 DNA is TGTGCCTGGAGTGTATTCGGACAGGGGGCCCCTGGAAACACCATATATTTT. The chain has TRBV30 and TRBJ1-3; 11 bases align to TRBD1. The germline gives CDR1 GTSNPN, CDR2 SVGIG (reference sequence). V was pared by 0 bases and J by 2 bases, with 6 bases of the junction left unmatched. CDR3 length equals 17 residues. The variable domain in full, completed from reference TRBV30 and TRBJ1-3, reads SQTIHQWPATLVQPVGSPLSLECTVEGTSNPNLYWYRQAAGRGLQLLFYSVGIGQISSEVPQNLSASRPQDRQFILSSKKLLLSDSGFYLCAWSVFGQGAPGNTIYFGEGSWLTVV.

The chain joins TRBV27 to TRBJ2-2; TRBD2 matches at 12 bases. The germline CDR1 and CDR2 sequences are MNHEY and SMNVEV (reference sequence). CDR3 length: 17 amino acids. The trim removed 4 bases at V and 3 bases at J, leaving 6 bases unmatched. CDR3 bases: TGTGCCAGCAGTTACGGACTAGCGGGACAATACACCGGGGAGCTGTTTTTT. This codes for CASSYGLAGQYTGELFF.

This clone showed up just once. The chain couples TRBV7-3 to TRBJ2-3, with TRBD2 identical over 8 bases. Germline-derived CDR1 and CDR2 are SGHTA and FQGTGA. J was trimmed by 4 bases and V by 5 bases; bases with no gene match: 11. The CDR3 has 16 residues. For the CDR3, the DNA is TGTGCCAGCAGCCCCGGCTGGGGAGCGGGAGCAGATACGCAGTATTTT. The encoded protein is CASSPGWGAGADTQYF.

V usage is TRBV5-8 and J usage is TRBJ2-7; D is perhaps TRBD2 (7 bases). The CDR3 is 16 amino acids. V lost 3 bases to trimming and J lost 4 bases, with 20 bases between them. Germline V gene lookup returns CDR1 SGHTS and CDR2 YDEGEE. CDR3 bases: TGTGCCAGCAGCTCTCCCTGGGGGGCGGGAGAATACGAGCAGTACGTC. It specifies CASSSPWGAGEYEQYV.